This T cell receptor beta chain was sequenced for a study of cytomegalovirus exposure and HLA in healthy donors. The protocol was immunoSEQ multiplex PCR, while the TCRdb copy is restricted to in-frame clones and leaves out a portion. The sample yields about 360,000 clones, just over 85% seen once. This clone was detected only a few times. The target antigen is unknown. The study drew the donors from its approximately 120-subject validation cohort, separate from the roughly 700-subject first cohort. The CDR3 runs to 14 residues. Findings of the study overall: According to the study, 150 to 200 TCR beta chains were cytomegalovirus-associated. Most TCRs appeared rarely, but some public TCRs recurred in many donors.

The sample taken for sequencing was PBMCs. The clonotype was recovered from a young woman in good health and CMV-seronegative. The chain recombines TRBV21-1 with TRBJ1-1. TRBV21-1 is assigned pseudogene status. The CDR3: CASSTFDCETEAFF. Written as DNA, the CDR3 is TGTGCCAGCAGCACGTTTGATTGTGAGACTGAAGCTTTCTTT.